The next 30 T cell receptor beta chains were all read from a single sample in a study of cytomegalovirus exposure and HLA in healthy donors. The PCR used 60 Vbeta and 13 Jbeta primers. Clones were sequenced by immunoSEQ multiplex PCR, and TCRdb holds only the in-frame ones, with some missing. The repertoire table contains tens of thousands of clones. The sample taken for sequencing was PBMCs. The receptors originated from a man in his fifties in good health and CMV-seropositive.

The V gene is TRBV2, the J gene TRBJ1-6, with a tentative D call TRBD1 (6 bases). The V end lost 6 bases, the J end lost 3 bases, and 9 bases lay between the germline ends. The CDR3 consists of 14 residues. Germline CDR1 is SNHLY and CDR2 is FYNNEI. CDR3 region: CASSRDNYNSPLHF. CDR3 nucleotide sequence: TGTGCCAGCAGCCGGGACAACTATAATTCACCCCTCCACTTT.

The chain combines TRBV5-4 with TRBJ2-1; 11 bases fit TRBD1. V gave up 2 bases and J gave up 7 bases; unmatched junction bases: 5. Germline CDR1 is SGHNT and CDR2 is YYREEE (reference sequence). The CDR3 runs 15 residues. CDR3 sequence reads: CASSFRTGGMNEQFF. For the CDR3, the DNA is TGTGCCAGCAGCTTTAGGACAGGGGGCATGAATGAGCAGTTCTTC.

The CDR3 spells CSVSSSGSSYNEQFF. As DNA, the CDR3 is TGCAGCGTCAGCTCTAGCGGCAGCTCCTACAATGAGCAGTTCTTC. V gene TRBV29-1 combines with J gene TRBJ2-1; TRBD2 matches 7 bases. V lost 6 bases and J lost 0; bases outside the gene matches: 8. The CDR3 length is 15 residues. Germline V gene sequence: CDR1 SQVTM, CDR2 ANQGSEA.

The chain recombines TRBV30 with TRBJ1-1, with D unresolved. V was pared by 2 bases and J by 6 bases, with 10 bases between. Germline V CDR1 and CDR2: GTSNPN, SVGIG (reference sequence). The CDR3 contains 12 residues. CDR3 sequence: CAWSRIGAEAFF. The CDR3, as DNA: TGTGCCTGGAGTAGAATTGGAGCTGAAGCTTTCTTT.

V gene TRBV5-1 combines with J gene TRBJ2-5; D is perhaps TRBD2 (5 bases). Germline V lookup: CDR1 SGHRS, CDR2 YFSETQ. The CDR3 loop spans 12 amino acids. The ends were cut back, 1 base at V and 7 bases at J, with 8 bases in the middle. CDR3 sequence: CASSLQEGTQYF. The CDR3 DNA follows: TGCGCCAGCAGCTTGCAAGAGGGGACCCAGTACTTC.

The chain is built from TRBV30 and TRBJ2-1; TRBD2 aligns across 9 bases. Germline CDR1 reads GTSNPN; CDR2 reads SVGIG (reference sequence). With 5 bases clipped from V and 7 bases from J, the junction kept 3 bases outside the gene matches. The CDR3 has 12 amino acids. The CDR3 nucleotides are TGTGCCTGGGCGGGAGGGGGGAATGAGCAGTTCTTC. It specifies CAWAGGGNEQFF.

The chain employs TRBV29-1 and TRBJ2-1; D may be TRBD2 (5 bases). Trimming stripped 4 bases from V and 0 bases from J, with 13 bases between. The CDR3 spans 15 residues. CDR1 and CDR2 from the germline V gene are SQVTM and ANQGSEA. The CDR3 DNA reads TGCAGCGTTGGGGATAGCGATAGCTCCTACAATGAGCAGTTCTTC. The encoded protein is CSVGDSDSSYNEQFF.

The J gene is TRBJ2-7, the V gene TRBV11-3; D is perhaps TRBD2 (5 bases). Trimming removed 5 bases at V and 4 bases at J, with 12 bases between. From germline, CDR1 is SGHNT and CDR2 YENEEA. This CDR3 comprises 13 residues. As DNA, the CDR3 is TGTGCCAGCAGCCTAGGGAGCAATTACGAGCAGTACTTC. This encodes CASSLGSNYEQYF.

The rearrangement joins TRBV7-9 to TRBJ1-4, with TRBD1 matching 7 bases. V shed 7 bases and J 3 bases; nucleotides not matched to a gene: 5. Germline V gene lookup returns CDR1 SEHNR and CDR2 FQNEAQ (reference sequence). The CDR3 covers 14 residues. CDR3 region: CASKGDSSNEKLFF. The DNA of the CDR3 is TGTGCCAGCAAAGGGGACAGCTCTAATGAAAAACTGTTTTTT. Full variable domain (rest looked up from reference TRBV7-9 and TRBJ1-4): DTGVSQNPRHKITKRGQNVTFRCDPISEHNRLYWYRQTLGQGPEFLTYFQNEAQLEKSRLLSDRFSAERPKGSFSTLEIQRTEQGDSAMYLCASKGDSSNEKLFFGSGTQLSVL.

The V and J genes are TRBV28 and TRBJ2-2; D remains ambiguous. Trimming cost V 8 bases and J 3 bases, with 4 bases left between them. The CDR3 is 11 amino acids. The germline CDR1 and CDR2 sequences are MDHEN and SYDVKM. DNA for the CDR3: TGTGCCAGCGGAGACACCGGGGAGCTGTTTTTT. Its protein product is CASGDTGELFF.

J is TRBJ2-3 and V is TRBV7-2; TRBD2 matches at 8 bases. Germline assignment: CDR1 SGHTA and CDR2 FQGNSA. This CDR3 spans 17 amino acids. The V and J ends lost 0 bases and 0 bases, in that order; junction bases with no gene match: 5. The chain's CDR3 is CASSLARASGSTDTQYF. The CDR3 nucleotides read TGTGCCAGCAGCTTAGCGCGGGCTAGCGGGAGCACAGATACGCAGTATTTT.

The chain carries TRBV30 and TRBJ2-1, with 7 bases lining up with TRBD2. This CDR3 is built from 14 residues. V shed 2 bases, J shed 4 bases, and the junction held 5 bases outside the gene matches. Germline assignment: CDR1 GTSNPN and CDR2 SVGIG (reference sequence). For the CDR3, the DNA is TGTGCCTGGAGTACGGGAGGACAATACAATGAGCAGTTCTTC. Encoded protein: CAWSTGGQYNEQFF. The full variable domain, with the rest looked up from reference TRBV30 and TRBJ2-1, is SQTIHQWPATLVQPVGSPLSLECTVEGTSNPNLYWYRQAAGRGLQLLFYSVGIGQISSEVPQNLSASRPQDRQFILSSKKLLLSDSGFYLCAWSTGGQYNEQFFGPGTRLTVL.

V gene TRBV7-8 combines with J gene TRBJ2-1, with TRBD2 as a possible D gene (8 bases). V was trimmed by 5 bases and J by 0 bases, leaving 26 bases between them. The CDR3 has 20 residues. Per germline, CDR1 SGHVS and CDR2 FQNEAQ. Written as DNA, the CDR3 is TGTGCCAGCAGCCCCCCAGGGGGAACTAGCGGAACTTTCTCCTACAATGAGCAGTTCTTC. Translated: CASSPPGGTSGTFSYNEQFF. The variable domain in full, with the rest retrieved from reference TRBV7-8 and TRBJ2-1, is GAGVSQSPRYKVAKRGQDVALRCDPISGHVSLFWYQQALGQGPEFLTYFQNEAQLDKSGLPSDRFFAERPEGSVSTLKIQRTQQEDSAVYLCASSPPGGTSGTFSYNEQFFGPGTRLTVL.

V is TRBV5-5 and J is TRBJ1-1, with unresolved D. Trimming took off 0 bases at V and 9 bases at J, with 12 bases between the two ends. CDR3 size: 13 residues. From germline, CDR1 is SGHKS and CDR2 YYEKEE (reference sequence). The CDR3 DNA reads as TGTGCCAGCAGCTTGGTCCCCCGAGAGAAAGCTTTCTTT. It translates to CASSLVPREKAFF. Variable domain in full (rest from reference TRBV5-5 and TRBJ1-1): DAGVTQSPTHLIKTRGQQVTLRCSPISGHKSVSWYQQVLGQGPQFIFQYYEKEERGRGNFPDRFSARQFPNYSSELNVNALLLGDSALYLCASSLVPREKAFFGQGTRLTVV.

Note on this clone: The junction does not match germline at one end; this may be a read error. The CDR3, as DNA: TGTGCCAGCAGTTTCCAGGGTACTAATCAAAAACTGTTTTTT. Its protein product is CASSFQGTNQKLFF. The chain combines TRBV27 with TRBJ1-4, with a tentative D call TRBD1 (5 bases). The CDR3 runs 14 residues. Germline V gene lookup returns CDR1 MNHEY and CDR2 SMNVEV (reference sequence).

Comments on this clone: The identical CDR3 is also encoded by other nucleotide sequences in the sample. The chain couples TRBV19 to TRBJ2-3; D gene uncertain. Germline lookup yields CDR1 LNHDA and CDR2 SQIVND (reference sequence). The CDR3 consists of 11 residues. Trimming took 2 bases from V and 5 from J, leaving 2 bases between them. The CDR3 DNA sequence: TGTGCCAGTAGTATACGAGATACGCAGTATTTT. Translation gives CASSIRDTQYF.

For the CDR3, the DNA is TGTGCCAGCCGACGGACCCGGGACACACAGGTTGGCTATGGCTACACCTTC. This translates into CASRRTRDTQVGYGYTF. The chain combines TRBV19 with TRBJ1-2, with a weak D call TRBD1 (6 bases). Per the germline V gene, CDR1 is LNHDA and CDR2 is SQIVND (reference sequence). The CDR3 contains 17 residues. V shed 9 bases and J shed 4 bases, with 27 bases lying between them.

This rearrangement joins TRBV7-8 to TRBJ1-2; 7 bases line up with TRBD1. Germline CDR1 and CDR2: SGHVS and FQNEAQ. With V trimmed by 1 base and J by 6 bases, 8 bases remained unmatched. The CDR3 covers 15 residues. The CDR3 here is CASSLGQGVSDGYTF. In nucleotides, the CDR3 is TGTGCCAGCAGCTTAGGACAGGGTGTTAGCGATGGCTACACCTTC.

The V and J genes are TRBV11-2 and TRBJ2-1, with 7 nucleotides matching TRBD2. The CDR3 has 15 amino acids. V dropped 4 bases and J dropped 9; count of bases not matched to a gene: 12. Germline-derived CDR1 and CDR2 are SGHAT and FQNNGV. The CDR3 DNA reads TGTGCCAGCAGCTATCGGGGAGGGCATTGGGGTGAGCAGTTCTTC. Translation gives CASSYRGGHWGEQFF. Based on the CDR3 plus reference TRBV11-2 and TRBJ2-1, the full variable domain is EAGVAQSPRYKIIEKRQSVAFWCNPISGHATLYWYQQILGQGPKLLIQFQNNGVVDDSQLPKDRFSAERLKGVDSTLKIQPAKLEDSAVYLCASSYRGGHWGEQFFGPGTRLTVL.

V and J are TRBV27 and TRBJ2-5; 8 bases are a match to TRBD2. The CDR3 contains 16 residues. Unmatched junction bases numbered 13, after V lost 5 bases and J lost 5 bases. The V gene's germline CDR1 is MNHEY and CDR2 SMNVEV (reference sequence). The CDR3 loop reads CASSPSSSGGSETQYF. The CDR3 region has the DNA TGTGCCAGCAGTCCATCTAGCTCGGGAGGGAGCGAGACCCAGTACTTC.

The CDR3 loop reads CAWAGTGDQPQHF. CDR3 coding DNA: TGTGCCTGGGCTGGGACAGGAGATCAGCCCCAGCATTTT. The chain has TRBV30 and TRBJ1-5; 8 nucleotides line up with TRBD1. Trimming at V came to 5 bases and at J to 5 bases, leaving 5 bases not matched to a gene. The germline V gene has CDR1 GTSNPN and CDR2 SVGIG (reference sequence). This CDR3 region has 13 residues.

This chain connects TRBV6-5 to TRBJ1-1, with 10 bases lining up with TRBD1. J gave up 6 bases and V 7 bases, and 5 bases lay outside the gene matches. This CDR3 comprises 13 residues. Germline V lookup: CDR1 MNHEY, CDR2 SVGAGI. CDR3 coding DNA: TGTGCCAGCATCCCGGGACAGGGGCCTGAAGCTTTCTTT. Translated: CASIPGQGPEAFF.

This chain links TRBV10-3 with TRBJ1-2; TRBD1 aligns across 7 bases. Unmatched junction bases numbered 6, after V lost 3 bases and J lost 2 bases. The CDR3 sequence is 15 residues long. In germline, CDR1 is ENHRY, CDR2 SYGVKD. As DNA, the CDR3 is TGTGCCATCAGTGACTCGGAACAGGGGAACTATGGCTACACCTTC. Amino acids: CAISDSEQGNYGYTF.

The chain combines TRBV7-9 with TRBJ2-1; 8 bases agree with TRBD2. Trimming took 5 bases from V and 4 from J; bases not matched to a gene: 4. Germline CDR1 reads SEHNR; CDR2 reads FQNEAQ (reference sequence). CDR3 size: 14 residues. The CDR3 nucleotides are TGTGCCAGCAGCGCACTAGCGGAGTACAATGAGCAGTTCTTC. Translating it yields CASSALAEYNEQFF.

The chain recombines TRBV7-9 with TRBJ2-3, with TRBD2 matching over 14 bases. Trimming removed 5 bases from V and 1 base from J; junction bases left unmatched: 2. The germline CDR1 and CDR2 sequences are SEHNR and FQNEAQ (reference sequence). This CDR3 is 16 amino acids long. The CDR3 spells CASSPGLAGGTDTQYF. DNA of the CDR3: TGTGCCAGCAGCCCGGGACTAGCGGGAGGCACAGATACGCAGTATTTT.

The CDR3 bases are TGTGCCTGGAGTGGACAGGCTAATGAAAAACTGTTTTTT. Its protein is CAWSGQANEKLFF. This chain uses TRBV30 with TRBJ1-4, with D perhaps matching TRBD1 (6 bases). CDR3 length: 13 amino acids. CDR1 and CDR2 from the germline V gene are GTSNPN and SVGIG (reference sequence). V was shortened by 1 base and J by 3 bases, with 6 bases between the two germline ends.

V and J are TRBV28 and TRBJ1-1, with a tentative D call TRBD1 (5 bases). CDR1 is MDHEN, CDR2 SYDVKM, per germline. CDR3 length equals 13 residues. V lost 3 bases and J lost 1, with 6 bases in between. The CDR3 nucleotides are TGTGCCAGCAGTTTCGGGGGGAACACTGAAGCTTTCTTT. This translates into CASSFGGNTEAFF.

V usage is TRBV6-6 and J usage is TRBJ1-1; TRBD1 aligns across 7 bases. V lost 5 bases and J lost 5; bases outside the gene matches: 8. Germline assignment: CDR1 MNHNY and CDR2 SVGAGI (reference sequence). The CDR3 is 14 residues long. The CDR3 protein is CASSLTGVGTEAFF. The DNA of the CDR3 is TGTGCCAGCAGTCTTACAGGGGTGGGGACTGAAGCTTTCTTT.

The chain recombines TRBV29-1 with TRBJ2-7, with TRBD2 matching 8 bases. Per germline, CDR1 SQVTM and CDR2 ANQGSEA. The CDR3 length is 14 residues. With 6 bases clipped from V and 5 bases from J, the junction kept 12 bases outside the gene matches. CDR3 DNA sequence: TGCAGCGTCTTAGCGGGGACGGTTAAGGACGAGCAGTACTTC. Protein product: CSVLAGTVKDEQYF.

The chain is built from TRBV10-3 and TRBJ1-2; D is perhaps TRBD1 (5 bases). The CDR3 has 15 amino acids. Trimming pared 0 bases from V and 6 bases from J, leaving 14 bases between. Germline CDR1 is ENHRY and CDR2 is SYGVKD. CDR3: CAISESGKFRDGYTF. In DNA form, the CDR3 reads TGTGCCATCAGTGAGTCAGGCAAGTTCAGGGATGGCTACACCTTC.